The 18 T cell receptor beta chains in this list originate from one sample, sequenced in a study of blood T cell repertoires in COVID-19. The protocol was immunoSEQ multiplex PCR, while the TCRdb copy is restricted to in-frame clones and leaves out a portion. The table lists 400,000 or so clones, 90% of them singletons. The sample consisted of PBMCs or T cells enriched from blood (not recorded which). The receptors here all came from a man aged 18 to 30 who had recovered from COVID-19.

The chain employs TRBV19 and TRBJ2-2; 9 positions match TRBD1. Germline V gives CDR1 LNHDA, CDR2 SQIVND (reference sequence). Losses at the gene ends were 3 bases for V and 7 bases for J; bases not matched to a gene: 9. The CDR3 runs 16 residues. In nucleotides, the CDR3 is TGTGCCAGTAGTATGCTCGACAGGGGGTACGGCGGGGAGCTGTTTTTT. Amino acids: CASSMLDRGYGGELFF.

The chain uses TRBV12-3 or TRBV12-4 and TRBJ1-2, with D possibly being TRBD1 (6 bases). The CDR3 consists of 12 residues. The V gene lost 6 bases and the J gene lost 7 bases, with 12 bases spanning the gap. CDR3 residues: CASSPGGPGYTF. The CDR3 region has the DNA TGTGCCAGCAGCCCGGGGGGGCCTGGCTACACCTTC.

The V call is TRBV27, the J call TRBJ1-2, with D possibly being TRBD1 (5 bases). The ends were cut back, 5 bases at V and 8 bases at J, with 15 bases in the middle. The CDR3 covers 13 residues. Germline loops: CDR1 MNHEY, CDR2 SMNVEV (reference sequence). The CDR3 nucleotides read TGTGCCAGCAGTAATCAGGGCTTTCGGGGCTACACCTTC. Translated: CASSNQGFRGYTF.

The J gene is TRBJ2-7, the V gene TRBV11-2; possible D gene TRBD2, 5 bases. Germline V lookup: CDR1 SGHAT, CDR2 FQNNGV. The CDR3 covers 11 residues. V was cut by 9 bases and J by 2 bases, with 8 bases left in between. CDR3 region: CASGRAYEQYF. The CDR3 nucleotides are TGTGCCAGTGGGAGAGCCTACGAGCAGTACTTC.

The chain recombines TRBV25-1 with TRBJ2-3; 9 bases are shared with TRBD1. Germline lookup yields CDR1 MGHDK and CDR2 SYGVNS. Trimming cost V 8 bases and J 1 base; bases outside gene matches: 4. The CDR3 totals 14 residues. The CDR3 coding sequence is TGTGCCAGCTGGACAGGGGCAGGCACAGATACGCAGTATTTT. Protein product: CASWTGAGTDTQYF.

The chain combines TRBV5-5 with TRBJ1-2, with TRBD1 matching 10 bases. The CDR3 consists of 14 residues. Germline V CDR1 and CDR2: SGHKS, YYEKEE (reference sequence). V lost 4 bases to trimming and J lost 2 bases; unmatched junction nucleotides: 2. This CDR3 reads CASSVGQGNYGYTF. DNA of the CDR3: TGTGCCAGCAGCGTGGGACAGGGGAACTATGGCTACACCTTC.

The genes are TRBV27 and TRBJ1-1; the D gene is possibly TRBD1 (6 bases). The germline V gene encodes CDR1 MNHEY and CDR2 SMNVEV (reference sequence). V was shortened by 6 bases and J by 4 bases, with 12 bases between the two germline ends. There are 13 residues in the CDR3. CDR3 amino acids: CASSTGLGTEAFF. CDR3 sequence (DNA): TGTGCCAGCAGCACAGGGCTAGGCACTGAAGCTTTCTTT.

V and J are TRBV7-7 and TRBJ1-2; D is unresolved. Germline assignment: CDR1 SSHAT and CDR2 FNYEAQ (reference sequence). Trimming took 11 bases from V and 3 from J, leaving 13 bases between them. This CDR3 contains 12 residues. The CDR3 DNA reads TGTGCCGATTACACCCAGTACTATGGCTACACCTTC. Protein: CADYTQYYGYTF.

The chain employs TRBV5-1 and TRBJ2-2; TRBD1 aligns across 7 bases. V trimming: 5 bases; J trimming: 4 bases; junction bases outside the gene matches: 5. The CDR3 is 14 amino acids. The germline gives CDR1 SGHRS, CDR2 YFSETQ. The CDR3 region has the DNA TGCGCCAGCAGGCCCGGGACAGCCACCGGGGAGCTGTTTTTT. It translates to CASRPGTATGELFF. Supplemented by reference TRBV5-1 and TRBJ2-2, the full variable domain reads KAGVTQTPRYLIKTRGQQVTLSCSPISGHRSVSWYQQTPGQGLQFLFEYFSETQRNKGNFPGRFSGRQFSNSRSEMNVSTLELGDSALYLCASRPGTATGELFFGEGSRLTVL.

With respect to this clone: Compared with germline, one end of the junction differs, possibly owing to a read error. The chain combines TRBV5-1 with TRBJ1-2; TRBD1 is a possible D gene (6 bases). The CDR3 runs 15 residues. Germline assignment: CDR1 SGHRS and CDR2 YFSETQ. DNA for the CDR3: TGCGCCAGCAGTTTGGGACACACCGGAATCTATGGCTACACCTTC. Protein: CASSLGHTGIYGYTF.

This chain connects TRBV28 to TRBJ1-1; D gene unclear. The CDR3 contains 12 residues. From germline, CDR1 is MDHEN and CDR2 SYDVKM. V lost 6 bases to trimming and J lost 2 bases, with 7 bases between them. CDR3 region: CASRTLNTEAFF. The CDR3 DNA reads TGTGCCAGCAGGACTCTTAACACTGAAGCTTTCTTT.

The chain links TRBV6-5 to TRBJ1-1, with 7 positions matching TRBD1. This CDR3 has 14 residues. The germline V gene encodes CDR1 MNHEY and CDR2 SVGAGI. V gave up 4 bases and J gave up 5 bases; unmatched junction bases: 7. The CDR3 protein is CASSSPGGSTEAFF. DNA of the CDR3: TGTGCCAGCAGTTCCCCAGGGGGTAGTACTGAAGCTTTCTTT.

The gene calls are TRBV2 and TRBJ1-4; the match to TRBD1 covers 12 bases. Germline CDR1 reads SNHLY; CDR2 reads FYNNEI. The CDR3 runs 14 residues. V lost 8 bases, J lost 8 bases, and 6 bases stayed unmatched. CDR3 in amino acids: CASGGTGGIEKLFF. CDR3 coding DNA: TGTGCCAGCGGGGGGACAGGGGGCATCGAAAAACTGTTTTTT.

This sequence joins TRBV29-1 and TRBJ1-1, with D unclear. The CDR3 spans 11 residues. Per the germline V gene, CDR1 is SQVTM and CDR2 is ANQGSEA. V dropped 5 bases and J dropped 9 bases, with 13 bases sitting between them. The CDR3 spells CSVLQTSQAFF. The CDR3 DNA follows: TGCAGCGTTCTCCAAACAAGTCAAGCTTTCTTT.

The V gene is TRBV18, the J gene TRBJ1-1, with 9 bases identical to TRBD1. J was trimmed by 5 bases and V by 6 bases; bases with no gene match: 13. Per germline, CDR1 KGHSH and CDR2 LQKENI. This CDR3 contains 16 residues. In nucleotides, the CDR3 is TGTGCCAGCTCTGAGAGTACCGGGACAGGGCGGACTGAAGCTTTCTTT. Amino acids: CASSESTGTGRTEAFF.

The chain combines TRBV6-5 with TRBJ1-5; the match to TRBD1 covers 7 bases. This CDR3 has 14 residues. J was trimmed by 0 bases and V by 7 bases; bases with no gene match: 3. Per germline, CDR1 MNHEY and CDR2 SVGAGI. The CDR3 sequence is CASNAGGSNQPQHF. As DNA, the CDR3 is TGTGCCAGCAACGCAGGGGGTAGCAATCAGCCCCAGCATTTT.

V usage is TRBV12-5 and J usage is TRBJ2-1; 12 bases fit TRBD2. The CDR3 is 14 amino acids. The J segment lost 9 bases and the V segment lost 1 base, leaving 1 base of the junction unmatched. The germline V gene has CDR1 LGHNT and CDR2 FRNRAP. The CDR3 nucleotides are TGTGCTAGTGGTTTGGGACTAGCGGGAGTTGAGCAGTTCTTC. Translated, it gives CASGLGLAGVEQFF.

The gene calls are TRBV28 and TRBJ2-1, with 8 bases lining up with TRBD2. J was trimmed by 5 bases and V by 7 bases; bases with no gene match: 13. Looked up from germline, CDR1 is MDHEN and CDR2 is SYDVKM. The CDR3 loop spans 16 amino acids. In DNA form, the CDR3 reads TGTGCCAGCACTTCCTTGGAAGCGGGAGTAAACAATGAGCAGTTCTTC. This codes for CASTSLEAGVNNEQFF. Together with reference TRBV28 and TRBJ2-1, the CDR3 gives the full variable domain: DVKVTQSSRYLVKRTGEKVFLECVQDMDHENMFWYRQDPGLGLRLIYFSYDVKMKEKGDIPEGYSVSREKKERFSLILESASTNQTSMYLCASTSLEAGVNNEQFFGPGTRLTVL.